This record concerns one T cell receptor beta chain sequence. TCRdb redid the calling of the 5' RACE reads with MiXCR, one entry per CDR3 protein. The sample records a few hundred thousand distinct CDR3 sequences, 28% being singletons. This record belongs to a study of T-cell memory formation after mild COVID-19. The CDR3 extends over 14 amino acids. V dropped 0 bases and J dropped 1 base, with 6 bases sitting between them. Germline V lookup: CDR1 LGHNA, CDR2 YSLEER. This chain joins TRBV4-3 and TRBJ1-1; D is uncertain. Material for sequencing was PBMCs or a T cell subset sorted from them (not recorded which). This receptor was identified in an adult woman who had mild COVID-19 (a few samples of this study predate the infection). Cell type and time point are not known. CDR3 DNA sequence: TGCGCCAGCAGCCAAGAAACGTCGAACACTGAAGCTTTCTTT. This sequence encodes CASSQETSNTEAFF.